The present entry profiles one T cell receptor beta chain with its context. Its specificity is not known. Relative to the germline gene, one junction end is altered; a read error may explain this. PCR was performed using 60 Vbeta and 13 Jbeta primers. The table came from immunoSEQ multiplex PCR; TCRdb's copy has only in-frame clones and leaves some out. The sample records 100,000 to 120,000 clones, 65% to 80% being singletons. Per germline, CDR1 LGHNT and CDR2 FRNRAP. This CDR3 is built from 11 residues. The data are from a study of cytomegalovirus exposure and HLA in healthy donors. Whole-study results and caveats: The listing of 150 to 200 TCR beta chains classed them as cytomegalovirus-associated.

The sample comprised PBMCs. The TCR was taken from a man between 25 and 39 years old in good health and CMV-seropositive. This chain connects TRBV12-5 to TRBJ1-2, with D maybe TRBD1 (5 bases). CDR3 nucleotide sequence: TGTGCTAGTGGTCCCAGGGATCCGAACAACTTC. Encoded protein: CASGPRDPNNF.